The 24 T cell receptor beta chains below were found in one sample sequenced in a study of cytomegalovirus exposure and HLA in healthy donors (dated by TCRdb to 2016 to 2017). The library was generated by the immunoSEQ multiplex PCR assay. A mixture of 60 forward primers for TCR Vbeta segments and 13 reverse primers for TCR Jbeta segments was used in the multiplex PCR. Here the immuneACCESS table is served through TCRdb, limited to in-frame sequences with V and J called. Missing clones are a known gap in these copies; in checked studies unresolved V genes cover under half, and the rest lacks a known reason. The sample table records approximately 110,000 clones. Roughly 3.7% of the sample comes from the top ten. Sequencing used PBMCs. Receptor source: a young man in good health and CMV-seronegative.

The chain recombines TRBV6-6 with TRBJ1-4, with TRBD1 matching 8 bases. CDR1 and CDR2 (germline): MNHNY, SVGAGI (reference sequence). There are 15 residues in the CDR3. J lost 8 bases, V lost 4 bases, and 9 bases had no gene match. In DNA form, the CDR3 reads TGTGCCAGCAGTTCCCCCGAGACAGGGGTGGAAAAACTGTTTTTT. Translated, it gives CASSSPETGVEKLFF.

The chain is built from TRBV9 and TRBJ2-5, with D perhaps matching TRBD1 (6 bases). The V gene lost 3 bases and the J gene lost 1 base, with 10 bases spanning the gap. Germline V lookup: CDR1 SGDLS, CDR2 YYNGEE. CDR3 length equals 14 residues. In nucleotides, the CDR3 is TGTGCCAGCAGCGCGCGACAGGTCCAAGAGACCCAGTACTTC. It specifies CASSARQVQETQYF.

V usage is TRBV5-5 and J usage is TRBJ2-7; the match to TRBD1 covers 8 bases. V was clipped by 5 bases and J by 7 bases; unmatched bases: 14. Germline V lookup: CDR1 SGHKS, CDR2 YYEKEE (reference sequence). CDR3 length: 15 amino acids. CDR3 residues: CASSRRQGMAKEQYF. CDR3 sequence (DNA): TGTGCCAGCAGTCGACGACAGGGGATGGCGAAGGAGCAGTACTTC.

The chain combines TRBV5-6 with TRBJ1-5; TRBD1 aligns across 11 bases. The CDR3 is 16 residues long. Per the germline V gene, CDR1 is SGHDT and CDR2 is YYEEEE. Trimming took 4 bases from V and 3 from J; bases not matched to a gene: 6. DNA for the CDR3: TGTGCCAGCAGCCCGGGACAGGGGGACTACAATCAGCCCCAGCATTTT. Translation: CASSPGQGDYNQPQHF.

The V and J genes are TRBV5-4 and TRBJ2-3, with 12 bases fitting TRBD2. V lost 3 bases, J lost 3 bases, and 5 bases stayed unmatched. Per the germline V gene, CDR1 is SGHNT and CDR2 is YYREEE (reference sequence). The CDR3 has 16 amino acids. The CDR3 sequence is CASSSPTSGGTDTQYF. The CDR3 DNA reads TGTGCCAGCAGCTCGCCGACTAGCGGGGGAACAGATACGCAGTATTTT.

This chain uses TRBV10-3 with TRBJ2-5, with 9 bases fitting TRBD2. Germline loops: CDR1 ENHRY, CDR2 SYGVKD. The CDR3 has 16 residues. The ends lost 4 bases at V and 0 bases at J; junction bases unmatched: 6. CDR3 nucleotides: TGTGCCATCAGTGGGCGCGGGGGGGCTTACCAAGAGACCCAGTACTTC. Translating it yields CAISGRGGAYQETQYF.

V is TRBV11-2 and J is TRBJ1-1, with TRBD1 matching 8 bases. Trimming took 5 bases from V and 8 from J; bases not matched to a gene: 7. The CDR3 has 13 amino acids. Germline values: CDR1 SGHAT, CDR2 FQNNGV. The CDR3 region is CASSLRPGGEAFF. CDR3 bases: TGTGCCAGCAGCCTTAGGCCAGGGGGCGAAGCTTTCTTT. The full variable domain, in which reference TRBV11-2 and TRBJ1-1 provide the parts outside the CDR3, is EAGVAQSPRYKIIEKRQSVAFWCNPISGHATLYWYQQILGQGPKLLIQFQNNGVVDDSQLPKDRFSAERLKGVDSTLKIQPAKLEDSAVYLCASSLRPGGEAFFGQGTRLTVV.

The chain recombines TRBV28 with TRBJ1-2; 8 bases agree with TRBD1. The CDR3 contains 13 residues. CDR1 is MDHEN, CDR2 SYDVKM, per germline. V shed 4 bases, J shed 6 bases, and the junction held 4 bases outside the gene matches. The CDR3 spells CASSSRQGHGYTF. The CDR3 DNA follows: TGTGCCAGCAGTTCACGACAGGGGCATGGCTACACCTTC.

This clone is deemed medium-sized (0.01 to 0.1%) by its frequency. J is TRBJ2-2 and V is TRBV28, with TRBD2 matching 10 bases. V trimming: 3 bases; J trimming: 7 bases; junction bases outside the gene matches: 5. The V gene's germline CDR1 is MDHEN and CDR2 SYDVKM. The CDR3 has 15 amino acids. Here the CDR3 DNA reads TGTGCCAGCAGTTTCCCGGCTAGCGGGAGCGGGGAGCTGTTTTTT. Its protein is CASSFPASGSGELFF.

The V gene is TRBV10-3, the J gene TRBJ1-2; 8 bases line up with TRBD1. The CDR3 is 18 amino acids. Germline CDR1 ENHRY, CDR2 SYGVKD. V gave up 1 base and J gave up 4 bases; unmatched junction bases: 14. DNA of the CDR3: TGTGCCATCAGTGAGTTCGGACAGGGTTCGGCAGGGGCCTATGGCTACACCTTC. This gives the protein CAISEFGQGSAGAYGYTF.

The V gene is TRBV6-5, the J gene TRBJ2-7; TRBD1 matches at 10 bases. V lost 6 bases and J lost 3; bases outside the gene matches: 5. The CDR3 covers 14 residues. From germline, CDR1 is MNHEY and CDR2 SVGAGI. CDR3 coding DNA: TGTGCCAGCAGGGGACAGGGGTCCTACTACGAGCAGTACTTC. Protein product: CASRGQGSYYEQYF.

The V gene is TRBV2, the J gene TRBJ1-5; D remains ambiguous. Trimming shortened V by 7 bases and J by 2 bases, and 12 bases separated the two germline ends. This CDR3 region has 14 residues. The germline gives CDR1 SNHLY, CDR2 FYNNEI. The CDR3 sequence is CASMADGGNQPQHF. CDR3 DNA sequence: TGTGCCAGCATGGCCGACGGAGGCAATCAGCCCCAGCATTTT.

The chain uses TRBV9 and TRBJ2-1; D not resolved. The CDR3 extends over 15 amino acids. Trimming stripped 0 bases from V and 0 bases from J, with 7 bases between. CDR1 is SGDLS, CDR2 YYNGEE, per germline. The CDR3 region is CASSVGALSYNEQFF. The CDR3 nucleotides are TGTGCCAGCAGCGTAGGGGCCCTCTCCTACAATGAGCAGTTCTTC. Filled out from reference TRBV9 and TRBJ2-1, the complete variable domain reads DSGVTQTPKHLITATGQRVTLRCSPRSGDLSVYWYQQSLDQGLQFLIQYYNGEERAKGNILERFSAQQFPDLHSELNLSSLELGDSALYFCASSVGALSYNEQFFGPGTRLTVL.

J is TRBJ1-2 and V is TRBV15; D is possibly TRBD1 (6 bases). This CDR3 has 14 residues. Germline V gives CDR1 LNHNV, CDR2 YYDKDF (reference sequence). V lost 8 bases, J lost 4 bases, and 17 bases lay in between. The CDR3 DNA is TGTGCCACCGGGACACCTGGGCGCCTCTATGGCTACACCTTC. Translation gives CATGTPGRLYGYTF. Supplemented by reference TRBV15 and TRBJ1-2, the full variable domain reads DAMVIQNPRYQVTQFGKPVTLSCSQTLNHNVMYWYQQKSSQAPKLLFHYYDKDFNNEADTPDNFQSRRPNTSFCFLDIRSPGLGDTAMYLCATGTPGRLYGYTFGSGTRLTVV.

The chain carries TRBV2 and TRBJ2-3, with TRBD2 matching over 8 bases. The CDR3 consists of 15 residues. Germline V gene data show CDR1 as SNHLY and CDR2 as FYNNEI. V dropped 1 base and J dropped 5; count of bases not matched to a gene: 5. DNA of the CDR3: TGTGCCAGCAGTGAAGGAGGAGCGGGGGTAGATACGCAGTATTTT. It yields the protein CASSEGGAGVDTQYF.

This chain uses TRBV30 with TRBJ2-1, with a tentative D call TRBD2 (7 bases). The CDR3 extends over 14 amino acids. Germline CDR1 and CDR2: GTSNPN and SVGIG (reference sequence). The V and J ends lost 2 bases and 6 bases respectively, with 14 bases between them. CDR3 region: CAWSRGGALNEQFF. CDR3 coding DNA: TGTGCCTGGAGTCGAGGGGGGGCACTCAATGAGCAGTTCTTC.

The rearrangement joins TRBV30 to TRBJ2-3; D is possibly TRBD1 (5 bases). Germline values: CDR1 GTSNPN, CDR2 SVGIG (reference sequence). The CDR3 runs to 11 residues. Between the trimmed V and J ends, which lost 5 bases and 5 bases, there was a span of 8 bases. The CDR3 sequence is CAWGQGDTQYF. The CDR3 coding sequence is TGTGCCTGGGGGCAGGGAGATACGCAGTATTTT.

The gene calls are TRBV6-5 and TRBJ1-5; D might be TRBD1 (5 bases). The germline gives CDR1 MNHEY, CDR2 SVGAGI. CDR3 length: 13 amino acids. The V and J ends lost 8 bases and 2 bases respectively, with 10 bases between them. The CDR3 sequence: CASRGYGNQPQHF. Written as DNA, the CDR3 is TGTGCCAGCCGGGGGTACGGCAATCAGCCCCAGCATTTT.

This chain uses TRBV10-3 with TRBJ2-5, with TRBD1 matching over 8 bases. V lost 6 bases to trimming and J lost 7 bases; unmatched junction nucleotides: 10. CDR3 length equals 14 residues. CDR1 ENHRY and CDR2 SYGVKD come from the germline V gene. Here the CDR3 DNA reads TGTGCCATCAGGGATGACAGGGGAGAGTTGACCCAGTACTTC. Protein sequence: CAIRDDRGELTQYF.

The CDR3 region is CASSMAAGGGYTF. CDR3 in DNA: TGTGCCAGCAGCATGGCGGCCGGGGGTGGCTACACCTTC. V usage is TRBV28 and J usage is TRBJ1-2; tentatively, D is TRBD1 (5 bases). This CDR3 has 13 amino acids. The germline CDR1 and CDR2 sequences are MDHEN and SYDVKM. V lost 6 bases, J lost 7 bases, and 15 bases lay in between.

The chain is built from TRBV25-1 and TRBJ1-1; TRBD1 aligns across 7 bases. Trimming took 6 bases from V and 14 from J; bases not matched to a gene: 15. The CDR3 sequence is 13 residues long. In germline, CDR1 is MGHDK, CDR2 SYGVNS. The CDR3 region has the DNA TGTGCCAGCAGCCTGGGACAGCCCCTTGGAGTGTTCTTT. Encoded protein: CASSLGQPLGVFF. Full variable domain (remainder filled in from reference TRBV25-1 and TRBJ1-1): EADIYQTPRYLVIGTGKKITLECSQTMGHDKMYWYQQDPGMELHLIHYSYGVNSTEKGDLSSESTVSRIRTEHFPLTLESARPSHTSQYLCASSLGQPLGVFFGQGTRLTVV.

The chain employs TRBV6-1 and TRBJ2-3, with a tentative D call TRBD2 (6 bases). There are 12 residues in the CDR3. Per germline, CDR1 MNHNS and CDR2 SASEGT. Trimming shortened V by 10 bases and J by 2 bases, and 10 bases separated the two germline ends. The CDR3 sequence is CATGDTTDTQYF. Here the CDR3 DNA reads TGTGCCACGGGGGATACCACAGATACGCAGTATTTT.

The chain joins TRBV18 to TRBJ2-1; D might be TRBD2 (7 bases). Germline V gene lookup returns CDR1 KGHSH and CDR2 LQKENI. Trimming took 3 bases from V and 8 from J, leaving 17 bases between them. The CDR3 length is 15 residues. CDR3 bases: TGTGCCAGCTCACCCTATGCTGGCGGGGGCGATGAGCAGTTCTTC. Protein product: CASSPYAGGGDEQFF. The whole variable domain, remainder taken from reference TRBV18 and TRBJ2-1, is NAGVMQNPRHLVRRRGQEARLRCSPMKGHSHVYWYRQLPEEGLKFMVYLQKENIIDESGMPKERFSAEFPKEGPSILRIQQVVRGDSAAYFCASSPYAGGGDEQFFGPGTRLTVL.

The CDR3 protein is CASSRTKGYNEQFF. The CDR3 DNA reads TGTGCCAGCAGCCGAACGAAGGGGTACAATGAGCAGTTCTTC. The chain has TRBV27 and TRBJ2-1; the D gene is possibly TRBD1 (5 bases). The V end lost 6 bases, the J end lost 4 bases, and 13 bases lay between the germline ends. The CDR3 has 14 residues. Germline values: CDR1 MNHEY, CDR2 SMNVEV (reference sequence).